This T cell receptor beta chain was sequenced in a study of immune heterogeneity within non-small cell lung tumors. A word on this clonotype: This sequence may be a read error, since a much larger clone differs from it by one base.

Genomic DNA from bulk tumor acted as the template, and around 600 ng was loaded per sample. Several biopsies per primary tumor, spaced far apart, were taken during surgery. The patients were newly diagnosed with non-small cell lung cancer, had not been treated, and had curative surgery. This CDR3 spans 12 amino acids. CDR1 is PRHDT and CDR2 is FYEKMQ in the germline V gene (reference sequence). The authors amplified TCR beta CDR3 by multiplex PCR with 32 V and 13 J primers. From the multiplex PCR reads, TCRdb called clonotypes with MiXCR, one entry per CDR3 protein. The sample holds 9,500 or so distinct CDR3 sequences; less than 30% are singletons and the top ten take 27%.

The V and J genes are TRBV13 and TRBJ1-5, with D hard to call. Source material: lung tumor tissue. The source of this sequence is a woman in her forties or fifties with non-small cell lung cancer. CDR3 sequence (DNA): TGTGCCAGCAGCTTGGGCAATCAGCCCCAGAATTTT. This codes for CASSLGNQPQNF.